This passage covers 3 T cell receptor beta chains from one sample sequenced in a study of T cells in Graves' hyperthyroidism and ophthalmopathy. RNA transcripts yielded amplified TCR beta CDR3 regions. The HTBI primer set served for first-round RT-PCR of the TCR CDR3. One entry per CDR3 protein results from TCRdb running MiXCR on the multiplex PCR reads. The data hold hundreds of thousands of distinct CDR3 sequences, with roughly 15% observed a single time. Specimen: blood. Source of these receptors: a woman aged 40-49 years with Graves' ophthalmopathy.

In its sample, this clonotype was seen many times. The rearrangement joins TRBV11-2 to TRBJ2-6; D is ambiguous. Trimming shortened V by 1 base and J by 0 bases, and 4 bases separated the two germline ends. Germline V lookup: CDR1 SGHAT, CDR2 FQNNGV. The CDR3 length is 15 residues. The CDR3 reads CASSLGSSGANVLTF. The CDR3 DNA is TGTGCCAGCAGCTTAGGGAGCTCTGGGGCCAACGTCCTGACTTTC.

This clonotype was recorded many times. The chain combines TRBV20-1 with TRBJ2-7, with a possible D match to TRBD2 (6 bases). The CDR3 contains 15 residues. Germline V gene data show CDR1 as DFQATT and CDR2 as SNEGSKA (reference sequence). The V end was cut by 0 bases, the J end by 3 bases, with 15 bases between. The CDR3 reads CSAREEGSPNYEQYF. The CDR3 DNA sequence: TGCAGTGCTAGAGAGGAGGGGTCCCCCAACTACGAGCAGTACTTC.

This clonotype was observed at least ten times. This rearrangement joins TRBV3-1 to TRBJ1-2, with 10 positions matching TRBD1. The CDR3 extends over 13 amino acids. Unmatched junction bases numbered 7, after V lost 10 bases and J lost 5 bases. Germline CDR1 and CDR2: LGHDT and YNNKEL (reference sequence). The CDR3: CATWTGGGYGYTF. In DNA, the CDR3 is TGTGCCACCTGGACAGGGGGAGGGTATGGCTACACCTTC.